The entry that follows covers one TCR beta chain sequence. Antigen specificity is unknown. Germline V gene sequence: CDR1 KGHSH, CDR2 LQKENI. CDR3 size: 14 residues. V gave up 2 bases and J gave up 4 bases; unmatched junction bases: 0. PCR involved 60 Vbeta and 13 Jbeta primers. Sequencing was performed with immunoSEQ multiplex PCR; in TCRdb, only in-frame clones are kept and a portion is missing. The sample includes about 140,000 clones, almost 85% seen only once; the top ten take approximately 3.2%. Donors counted as nominally healthy when sampled, yet unrecorded immune exposures were likely. The sample originates from a study of cytomegalovirus exposure and HLA in healthy donors. General study points: Later, an analysis found that common viral pathogens appeared to be linked with several of the most significant clusters.

Sequenced material: PBMCs. The sequence was obtained from a man aged 18 to 29 in good health and CMV-seropositive. The rearrangement joins TRBV18 to TRBJ1-1, with TRBD1 matching 11 bases. CDR3 amino acids: CASSPGTGGTEAFF. DNA for the CDR3: TGTGCCAGCTCACCAGGGACAGGGGGCACTGAAGCTTTCTTT. The variable domain in full, completed from reference TRBV18 and TRBJ1-1, reads NAGVMQNPRHLVRRRGQEARLRCSPMKGHSHVYWYRQLPEEGLKFMVYLQKENIIDESGMPKERFSAEFPKEGPSILRIQQVVRGDSAAYFCASSPGTGGTEAFFGQGTRLTVV.